This T cell receptor beta chain was identified in a study of cytomegalovirus exposure and HLA in healthy donors. Of note for this clone: Its antigen is unidentified.

Use of 60 Vbeta and 13 Jbeta primers characterized the PCR. Data came from immunoSEQ multiplex PCR; TCRdb stores just in-frame clones and leaves some out. The sample lists about 140,000 clones; about 80% were seen once. V was cut by 4 bases and J by 3 bases, with 15 bases left in between. Germline V gene sequence: CDR1 SQVTM, CDR2 ANQGSEA. The CDR3 totals 14 residues. Study-wide results and limits: Later analysis reportedly placed an Asian-associated ancestry cluster below the roughly 680-donor mean in N-insertions. The classifier, whose performance was assessed in both the original and validation cohorts, reportedly diagnosed cytomegalovirus status with high specificity and sensitivity.

The source material was PBMCs. The rearrangement links TRBV29-1 to TRBJ1-1; D perhaps matches TRBD1 (5 bases). This receptor was identified in a man aged 35-49 years in good health and CMV-seropositive. The CDR3, as DNA: TGCAGCGTTGCCCGAACCCTAGGGGACACTGAAGCTTTCTTT. It specifies CSVARTLGDTEAFF.